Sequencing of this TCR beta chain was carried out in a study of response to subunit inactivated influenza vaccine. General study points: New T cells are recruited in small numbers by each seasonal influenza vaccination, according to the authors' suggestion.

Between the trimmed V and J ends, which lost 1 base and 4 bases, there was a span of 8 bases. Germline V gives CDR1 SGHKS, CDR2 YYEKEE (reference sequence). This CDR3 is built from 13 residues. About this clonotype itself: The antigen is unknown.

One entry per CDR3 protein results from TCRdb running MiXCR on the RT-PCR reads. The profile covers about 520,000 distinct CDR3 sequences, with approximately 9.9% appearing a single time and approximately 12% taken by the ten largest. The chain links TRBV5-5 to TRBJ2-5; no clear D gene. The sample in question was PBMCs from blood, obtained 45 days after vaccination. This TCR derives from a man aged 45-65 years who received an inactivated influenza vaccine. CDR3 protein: CASSLFWGETQYF. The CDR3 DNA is TGTGCCAGCAGCTTGTTTTGGGGAGAGACCCAGTACTTC.